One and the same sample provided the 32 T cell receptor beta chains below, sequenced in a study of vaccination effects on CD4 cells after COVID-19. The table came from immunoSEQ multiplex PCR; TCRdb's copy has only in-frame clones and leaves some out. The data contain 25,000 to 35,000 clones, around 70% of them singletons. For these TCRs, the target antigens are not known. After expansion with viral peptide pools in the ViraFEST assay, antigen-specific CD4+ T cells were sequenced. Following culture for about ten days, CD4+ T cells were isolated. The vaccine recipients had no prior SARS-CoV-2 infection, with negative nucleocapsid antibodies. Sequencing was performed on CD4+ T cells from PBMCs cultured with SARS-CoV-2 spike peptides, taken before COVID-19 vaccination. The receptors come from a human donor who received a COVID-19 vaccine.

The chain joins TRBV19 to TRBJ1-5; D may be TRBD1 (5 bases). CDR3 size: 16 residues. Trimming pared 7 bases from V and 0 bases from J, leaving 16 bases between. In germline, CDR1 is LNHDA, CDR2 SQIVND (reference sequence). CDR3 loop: CASTQREGISNQPQHF. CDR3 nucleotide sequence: TGTGCCAGTACTCAAAGGGAGGGGATTAGCAATCAGCCCCAGCATTTT. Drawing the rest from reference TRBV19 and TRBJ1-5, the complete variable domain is DGGITQSPKYLFRKEGQNVTLSCEQNLNHDAMYWYRQDPGQGLRLIYYSQIVNDFQKGDIAEGYSVSREKKESFPLTVTSAQKNPTAFYLCASTQREGISNQPQHFGDGTRLSIL.

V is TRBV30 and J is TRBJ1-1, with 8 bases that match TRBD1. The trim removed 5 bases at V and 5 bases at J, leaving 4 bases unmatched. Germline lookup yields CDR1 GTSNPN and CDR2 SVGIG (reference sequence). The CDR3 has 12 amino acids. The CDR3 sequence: CAWGTGYTEAFF. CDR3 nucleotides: TGTGCCTGGGGGACAGGCTATACTGAAGCTTTCTTT.

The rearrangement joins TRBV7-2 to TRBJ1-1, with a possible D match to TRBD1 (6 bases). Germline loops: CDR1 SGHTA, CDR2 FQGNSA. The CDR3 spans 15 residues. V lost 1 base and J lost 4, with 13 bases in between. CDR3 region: CASSLEGGAGTEAFF. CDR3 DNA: TGTGCCAGCAGCTTAGAGGGGGGCGCCGGCACTGAAGCTTTCTTT.

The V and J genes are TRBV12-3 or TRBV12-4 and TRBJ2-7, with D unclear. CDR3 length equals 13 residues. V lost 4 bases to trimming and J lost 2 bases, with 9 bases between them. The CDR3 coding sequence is TGTGCCAGCAGTTGGTACCCAGCCTACGAGCAGTACTTC. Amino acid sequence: CASSWYPAYEQYF.

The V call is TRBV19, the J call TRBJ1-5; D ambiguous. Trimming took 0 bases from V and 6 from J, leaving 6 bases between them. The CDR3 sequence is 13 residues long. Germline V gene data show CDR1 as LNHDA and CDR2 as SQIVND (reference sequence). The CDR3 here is CASSIDLFQPQHF. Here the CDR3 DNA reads TGTGCCAGTAGTATAGATCTTTTTCAGCCCCAGCATTTT.

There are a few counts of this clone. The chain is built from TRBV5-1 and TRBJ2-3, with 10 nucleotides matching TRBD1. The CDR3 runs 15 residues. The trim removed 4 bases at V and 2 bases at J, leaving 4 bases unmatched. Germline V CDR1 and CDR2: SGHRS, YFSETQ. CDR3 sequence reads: CASSQDRGDTDTQYF. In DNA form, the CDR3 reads TGCGCCAGCAGCCAGGACAGGGGGGACACAGATACGCAGTATTTT. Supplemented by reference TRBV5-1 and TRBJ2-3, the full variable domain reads KAGVTQTPRYLIKTRGQQVTLSCSPISGHRSVSWYQQTPGQGLQFLFEYFSETQRNKGNFPGRFSGRQFSNSRSEMNVSTLELGDSALYLCASSQDRGDTDTQYFGPGTRLTVL.

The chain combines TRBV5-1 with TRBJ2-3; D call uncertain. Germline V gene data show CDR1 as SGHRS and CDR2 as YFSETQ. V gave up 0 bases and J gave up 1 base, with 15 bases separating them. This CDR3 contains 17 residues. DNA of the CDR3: TGCGCCAGCAGCTTGGATGGCCCCGGTGGGGGCACAGATACGCAGTATTTT. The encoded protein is CASSLDGPGGGTDTQYF.

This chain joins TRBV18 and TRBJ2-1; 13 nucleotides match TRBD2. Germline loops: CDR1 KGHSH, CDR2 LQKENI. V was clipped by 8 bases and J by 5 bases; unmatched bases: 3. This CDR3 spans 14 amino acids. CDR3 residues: CASRTSGSHNEQFF. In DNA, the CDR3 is TGTGCCAGCAGGACTAGCGGGAGCCACAATGAGCAGTTCTTC. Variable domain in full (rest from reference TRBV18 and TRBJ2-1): NAGVMQNPRHLVRRRGQEARLRCSPMKGHSHVYWYRQLPEEGLKFMVYLQKENIIDESGMPKERFSAEFPKEGPSILRIQQVVRGDSAAYFCASRTSGSHNEQFFGPGTRLTVL.

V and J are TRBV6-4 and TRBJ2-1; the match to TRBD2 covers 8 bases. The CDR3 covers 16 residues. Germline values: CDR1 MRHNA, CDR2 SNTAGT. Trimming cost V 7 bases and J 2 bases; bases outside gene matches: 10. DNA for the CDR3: TGTGCCAGCAAAGTTGAGGCGGGAGGTGCCTACAATGAGCAGTTCTTC. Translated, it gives CASKVEAGGAYNEQFF.

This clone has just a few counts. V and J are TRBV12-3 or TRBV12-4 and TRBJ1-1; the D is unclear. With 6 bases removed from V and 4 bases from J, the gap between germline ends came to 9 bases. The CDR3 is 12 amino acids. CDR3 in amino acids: CASSAFSTEAFF. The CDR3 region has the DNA TGTGCCAGCAGCGCTTTTAGCACTGAAGCTTTCTTT.

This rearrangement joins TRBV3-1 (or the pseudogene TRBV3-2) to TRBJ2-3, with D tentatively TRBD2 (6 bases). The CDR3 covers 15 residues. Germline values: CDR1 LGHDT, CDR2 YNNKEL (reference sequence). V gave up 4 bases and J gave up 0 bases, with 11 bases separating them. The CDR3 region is CASSPLAASTDTQYF. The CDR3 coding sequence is TGTGCCAGCAGCCCATTAGCGGCTAGCACAGATACGCAGTATTTT.

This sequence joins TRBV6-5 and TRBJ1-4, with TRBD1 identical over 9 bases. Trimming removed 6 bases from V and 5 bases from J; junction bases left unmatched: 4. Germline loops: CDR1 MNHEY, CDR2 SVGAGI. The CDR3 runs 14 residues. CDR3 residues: CASRVGQGNEKLFF. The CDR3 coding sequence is TGTGCCAGCAGAGTTGGACAGGGGAATGAAAAACTGTTTTTT.

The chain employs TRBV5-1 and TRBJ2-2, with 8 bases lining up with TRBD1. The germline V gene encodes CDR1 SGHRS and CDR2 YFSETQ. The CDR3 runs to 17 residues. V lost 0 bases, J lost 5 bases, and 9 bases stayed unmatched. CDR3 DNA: TGCGCCAGCAGCTTGGGAGCCCAGGGGGCGCGGACCGGGGAGCTGTTTTTT. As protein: CASSLGAQGARTGELFF.

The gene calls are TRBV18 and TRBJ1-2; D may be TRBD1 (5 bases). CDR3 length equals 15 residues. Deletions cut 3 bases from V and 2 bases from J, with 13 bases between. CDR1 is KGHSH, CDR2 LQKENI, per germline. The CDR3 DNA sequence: TGTGCCAGCTCACCGTCCGGGACGGACAACTATGGCTACACCTTC. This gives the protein CASSPSGTDNYGYTF. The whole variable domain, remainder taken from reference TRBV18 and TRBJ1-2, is NAGVMQNPRHLVRRRGQEARLRCSPMKGHSHVYWYRQLPEEGLKFMVYLQKENIIDESGMPKERFSAEFPKEGPSILRIQQVVRGDSAAYFCASSPSGTDNYGYTFGSGTRLTVV.

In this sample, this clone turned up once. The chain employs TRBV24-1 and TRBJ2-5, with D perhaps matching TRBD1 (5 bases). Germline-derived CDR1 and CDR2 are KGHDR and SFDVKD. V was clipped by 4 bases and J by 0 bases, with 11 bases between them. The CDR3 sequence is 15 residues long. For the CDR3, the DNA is TGTGCCACCAGTGACTCTACAGGTAACCAAGAGACCCAGTACTTC. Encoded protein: CATSDSTGNQETQYF.

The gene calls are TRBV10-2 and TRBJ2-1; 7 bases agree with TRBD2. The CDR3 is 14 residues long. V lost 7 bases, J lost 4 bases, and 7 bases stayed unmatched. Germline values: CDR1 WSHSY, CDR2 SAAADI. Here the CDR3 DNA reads TGCGCCAGCAAACTAGCGCAACTATACAATGAGCAGTTCTTC. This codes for CASKLAQLYNEQFF.

CDR3 loop: CASGPSTGTGRTSSYNEQFF. CDR3 sequence (DNA): TGTGCTAGTGGTCCCTCTACCGGGACAGGGAGAACCAGCTCCTACAATGAGCAGTTCTTC. This sequence joins TRBV12-5 and TRBJ2-1, with TRBD1 identical over 9 bases. With 5 bases clipped from V and 0 bases from J, the junction kept 17 bases outside the gene matches. This CDR3 contains 20 residues. Germline CDR1 and CDR2: LGHNT and FRNRAP.

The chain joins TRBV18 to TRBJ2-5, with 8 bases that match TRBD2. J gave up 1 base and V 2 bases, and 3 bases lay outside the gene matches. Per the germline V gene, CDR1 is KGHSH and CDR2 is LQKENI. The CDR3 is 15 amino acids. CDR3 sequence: CASSPIAGSQETQYF. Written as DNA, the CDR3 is TGTGCCAGCTCACCAATAGCGGGGAGCCAAGAGACCCAGTACTTC.

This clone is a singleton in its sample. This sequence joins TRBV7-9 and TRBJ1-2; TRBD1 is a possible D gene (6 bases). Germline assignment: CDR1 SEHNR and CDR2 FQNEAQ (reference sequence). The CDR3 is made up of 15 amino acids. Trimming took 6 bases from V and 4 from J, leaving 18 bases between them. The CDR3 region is CASSSHRTGTYGYTF. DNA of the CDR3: TGTGCCAGCAGTTCACATCGAACAGGGACCTATGGCTACACCTTC.

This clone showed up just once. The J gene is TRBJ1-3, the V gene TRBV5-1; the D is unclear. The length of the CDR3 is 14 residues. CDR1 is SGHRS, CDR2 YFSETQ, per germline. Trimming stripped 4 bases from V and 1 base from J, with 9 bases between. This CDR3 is CASSPGNSGNTIYF. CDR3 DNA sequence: TGCGCCAGCAGCCCGGGAAATTCTGGAAACACCATATATTTT.

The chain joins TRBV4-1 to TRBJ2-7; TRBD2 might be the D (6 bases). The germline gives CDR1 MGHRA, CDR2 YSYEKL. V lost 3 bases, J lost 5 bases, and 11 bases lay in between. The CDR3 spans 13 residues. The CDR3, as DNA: TGCGCCAGCAGCCAGGGTAGCGGCCACGAGCAGTACTTC. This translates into CASSQGSGHEQYF.

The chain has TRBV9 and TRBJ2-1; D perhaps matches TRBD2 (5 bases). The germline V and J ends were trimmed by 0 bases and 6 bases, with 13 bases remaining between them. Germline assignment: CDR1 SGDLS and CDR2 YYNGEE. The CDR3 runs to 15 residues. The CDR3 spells CASSVVAGGGNEQFF. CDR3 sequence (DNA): TGTGCCAGCAGCGTAGTCGCGGGTGGAGGCAATGAGCAGTTCTTC.

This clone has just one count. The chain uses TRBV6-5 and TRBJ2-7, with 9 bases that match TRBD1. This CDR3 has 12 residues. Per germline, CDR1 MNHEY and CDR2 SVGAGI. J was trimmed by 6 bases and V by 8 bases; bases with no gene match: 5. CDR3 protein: CASGTGISEQYF. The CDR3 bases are TGTGCCAGCGGGACAGGGATTAGCGAGCAGTACTTC.

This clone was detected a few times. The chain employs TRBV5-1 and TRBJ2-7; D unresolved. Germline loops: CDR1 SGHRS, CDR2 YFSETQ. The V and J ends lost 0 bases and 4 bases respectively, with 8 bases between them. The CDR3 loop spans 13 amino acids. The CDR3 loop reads CASSLDRDYEQYF. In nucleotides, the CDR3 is TGCGCCAGCAGCTTGGACAGAGATTACGAGCAGTACTTC.

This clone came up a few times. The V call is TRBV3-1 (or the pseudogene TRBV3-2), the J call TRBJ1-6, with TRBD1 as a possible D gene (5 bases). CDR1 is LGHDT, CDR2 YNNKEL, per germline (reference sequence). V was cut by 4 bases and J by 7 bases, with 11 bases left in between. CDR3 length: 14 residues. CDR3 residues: CASSPQAANSPLHF. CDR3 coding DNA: TGTGCCAGCAGCCCACAGGCCGCAAATTCACCCCTCCACTTT.

The CDR3, as DNA: TGTGCCAGCACGAGGGACAGCTATTCACCCCTCCACTTT. Translation: CASTRDSYSPLHF. The chain joins TRBV2 to TRBJ1-6, with 7 bases matching TRBD1. From germline, CDR1 is SNHLY and CDR2 FYNNEI. The V segment lost 7 bases and the J segment 8 bases; nucleotides outside the gene matches: 5. This CDR3 comprises 13 residues.

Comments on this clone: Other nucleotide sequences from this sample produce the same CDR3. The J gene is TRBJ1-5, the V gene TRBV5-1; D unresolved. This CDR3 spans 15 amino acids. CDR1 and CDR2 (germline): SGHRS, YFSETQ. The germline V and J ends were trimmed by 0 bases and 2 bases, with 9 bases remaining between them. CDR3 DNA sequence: TGCGCCAGCAGCTTGGGACCGTTGGGCAATCAGCCCCAGCATTTT. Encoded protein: CASSLGPLGNQPQHF.

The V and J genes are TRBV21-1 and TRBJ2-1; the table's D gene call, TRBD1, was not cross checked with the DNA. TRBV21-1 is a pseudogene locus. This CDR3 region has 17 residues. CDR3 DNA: TGTGCCAGCAGCAAAGACCCCGGGACAGGGGAATACAATGAGCAGTTCTTC. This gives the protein CASSKDPGTGEYNEQFF.

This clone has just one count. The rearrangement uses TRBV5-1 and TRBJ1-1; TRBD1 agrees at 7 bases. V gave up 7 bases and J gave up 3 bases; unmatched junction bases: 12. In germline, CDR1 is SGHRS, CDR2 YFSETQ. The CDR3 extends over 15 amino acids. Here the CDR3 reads CASLAGGGLDTEAFF. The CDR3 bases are TGCGCCAGCCTCGCGGGAGGGGGCCTGGACACTGAAGCTTTCTTT.

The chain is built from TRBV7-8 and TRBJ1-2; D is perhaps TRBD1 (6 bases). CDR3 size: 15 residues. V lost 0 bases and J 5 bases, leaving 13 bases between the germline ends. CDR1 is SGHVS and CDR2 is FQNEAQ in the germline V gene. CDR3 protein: CASSLAVGGAYGYTF. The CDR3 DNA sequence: TGTGCCAGCAGCTTAGCTGTGGGGGGCGCGTATGGCTACACCTTC.

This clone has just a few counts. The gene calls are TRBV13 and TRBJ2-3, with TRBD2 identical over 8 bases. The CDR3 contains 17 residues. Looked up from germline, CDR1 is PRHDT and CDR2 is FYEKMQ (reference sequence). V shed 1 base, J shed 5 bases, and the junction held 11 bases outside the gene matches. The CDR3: CASSLAGGPHFRDTQYF. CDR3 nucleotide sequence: TGTGCCAGCAGCTTAGCGGGGGGGCCGCACTTCCGAGATACGCAGTATTTT.

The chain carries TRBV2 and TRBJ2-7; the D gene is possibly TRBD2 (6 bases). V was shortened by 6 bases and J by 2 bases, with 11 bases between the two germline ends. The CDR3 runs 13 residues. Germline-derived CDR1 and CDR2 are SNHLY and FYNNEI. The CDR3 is CASRRTTAYEQYF. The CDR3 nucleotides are TGTGCCAGCAGGCGGACTACCGCCTACGAGCAGTACTTC.